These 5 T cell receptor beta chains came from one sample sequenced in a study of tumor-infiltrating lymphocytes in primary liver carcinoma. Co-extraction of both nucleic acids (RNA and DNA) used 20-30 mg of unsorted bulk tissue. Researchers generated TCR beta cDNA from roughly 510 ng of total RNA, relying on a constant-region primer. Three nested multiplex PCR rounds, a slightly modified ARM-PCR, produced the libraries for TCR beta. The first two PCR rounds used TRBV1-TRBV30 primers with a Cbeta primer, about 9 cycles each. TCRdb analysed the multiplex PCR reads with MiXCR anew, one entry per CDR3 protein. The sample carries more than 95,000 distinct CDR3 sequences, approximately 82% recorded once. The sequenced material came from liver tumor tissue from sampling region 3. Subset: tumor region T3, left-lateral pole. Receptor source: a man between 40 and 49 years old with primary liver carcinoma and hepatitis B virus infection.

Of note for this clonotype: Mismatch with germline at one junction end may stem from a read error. The CDR3: CASSQAPGQGAGNIIYF. The CDR3 nucleotides read TGCGCCAGCAGCCAAGCACCGGGACAGGGGGCTGGTAACATCATATATTTT. The chain recombines TRBV4-3 with TRBJ1-3; TRBD1 aligns across 12 bases. Germline V gene data show CDR1 as LGHNA and CDR2 as YSLEER. The CDR3 loop spans 17 amino acids.

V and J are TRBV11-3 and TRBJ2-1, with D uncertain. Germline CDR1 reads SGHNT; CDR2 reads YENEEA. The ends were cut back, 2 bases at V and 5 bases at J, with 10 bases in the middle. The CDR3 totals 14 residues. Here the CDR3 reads CASSLRIRNNEQFF. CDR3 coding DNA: TGTGCCAGCAGCTTACGGATCAGAAACAATGAGCAGTTCTTC.

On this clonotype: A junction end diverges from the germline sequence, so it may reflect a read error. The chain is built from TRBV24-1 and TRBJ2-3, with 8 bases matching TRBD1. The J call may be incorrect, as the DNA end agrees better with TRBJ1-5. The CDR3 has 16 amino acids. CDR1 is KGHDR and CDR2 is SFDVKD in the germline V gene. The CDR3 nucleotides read TGTGCTACCAGTGATGGAAGGACAGGGAATACAGATACGCAGCATTTT. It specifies CATSDGRTGNTDTQHF.

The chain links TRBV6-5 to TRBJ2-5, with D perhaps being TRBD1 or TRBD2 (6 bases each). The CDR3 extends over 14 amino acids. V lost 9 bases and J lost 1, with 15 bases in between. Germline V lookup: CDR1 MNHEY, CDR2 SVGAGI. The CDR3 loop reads CASRTKGGQETQYF. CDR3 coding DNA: TGTGCCAGTAGGACTAAAGGGGGCCAAGAGACCCAGTACTTC.

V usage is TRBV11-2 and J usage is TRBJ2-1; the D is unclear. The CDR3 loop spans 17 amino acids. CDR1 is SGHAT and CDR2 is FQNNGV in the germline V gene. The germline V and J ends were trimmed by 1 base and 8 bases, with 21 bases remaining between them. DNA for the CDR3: TGTGCCAGCAGCTTAGTGTTCGACACGCTAATTCGCGATGAGCAGTTCTTC. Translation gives CASSLVFDTLIRDEQFF.